The 32 T cell receptor beta chains listed next were all sequenced from one sample in a study of tumor and adjacent non-tumor tissue in lung cancer. A modified ARM-PCR protocol with three rounds of nested PCR amplified TCRbeta. TCRdb re-called the multiplex PCR reads with MiXCR, one entry per CDR3 protein. Here the sample spans some 200,000 distinct CDR3 sequences, over 55% being singletons. This sample's RNA came from whole unsorted tissue. The sequenced sample was lung tumor tissue. The receptor set was obtained from a man aged 55 to 70 with non-small cell lung cancer.

This clonotype appeared once. The chain employs TRBV20-1 and TRBJ2-7, with D perhaps TRBD2 (5 bases). The V and J ends lost 8 bases and 7 bases respectively, with 18 bases between them. The CDR3 loop spans 12 amino acids. Germline CDR1 reads DFQATT; CDR2 reads SNEGSKA (reference sequence). The CDR3 loop reads CSTLDGPGEQYF. CDR3 nucleotide sequence: TGCAGTACTTTGGACGGTCCGGGGGAGCAGTACTTC.

In the case of this clonotype: One end of the junction is discordant with germline, which a read error may explain. The chain joins TRBV11-2 to TRBJ2-2; D possibly corresponds to TRBD2 (7 bases). The germline V gene has CDR1 SGHAT and CDR2 FQNNGV. The CDR3 loop spans 15 amino acids. The CDR3 DNA sequence: TGTGCCAGTAGCTTAATAGGGGGGGACACCGGGGAGCTGTTTTTT. Amino acids: CASSLIGGDTGELFF.

This clonotype was found a few times. A clone one base away is much larger, so this may be a read error. The rearrangement uses TRBV29-1 and TRBJ2-5; 7 bases match TRBD2. Looked up from germline, CDR1 is SQVTM and CDR2 is ANQGSEA. This CDR3 contains 14 residues. Written as DNA, the CDR3 is TGCAGCATTTCCACTAGCGTTCGCCAAGAGGCCCAGTACTTC. Translating gives CSISTSVRQEAQYF.

Details on this clonotype: A junction boundary mismatches the germline segment, possibly from a read error. The chain couples TRBV6-5 to TRBJ2-5; a possible D gene is TRBD2 (7 bases). This CDR3 contains 16 residues. Germline V gene sequence: CDR1 MNHEY, CDR2 SVGAGI. The CDR3 loop reads CASSSRTSGGGETRYF. In DNA form, the CDR3 reads TGTGCCAGCAGTTCCCGGACTAGTGGGGGCGGGGAGACCCGGTACTTC.

This clonotype was counted at least ten times. The chain links TRBV20-1 to TRBJ2-1, with D tentatively TRBD1 (7 bases). There are 15 residues in the CDR3. Trimming left V 3 bases short and J 8 bases short, with 20 bases between. The germline gives CDR1 DFQATT, CDR2 SNEGSKA (reference sequence). The DNA of the CDR3 is TGCAGTGCTAGGGACTACAGGGGCGCATTTGATGAGCAGTTCTTC. It is translated as CSARDYRGAFDEQFF.

Turning to this clonotype: Sequence at one end of the junction differs from germline and may be a read error. The chain links TRBV20-1 to TRBJ2-4, with D possibly being TRBD2 (6 bases). Per the germline V gene, CDR1 is DFQATT and CDR2 is SNEGSKA (reference sequence). The CDR3 runs to 12 residues. This CDR3 reads CNARDGRNVQYF. In nucleotides, the CDR3 is TGCAATGCTAGAGATGGGAGGAACGTTCAGTACTTC.

Concerning this clonotype itself: The germline gene is not matched at one end of the junction; a read error may be the cause. The chain has TRBV4-3 and TRBJ2-3; 9 nucleotides line up with TRBD1. Germline CDR1 LGHNA, CDR2 YSLEER. This CDR3 has 21 amino acids. CDR3 bases: TGCGCCAGTAGCCAAGATTGGCTCGCCCGGTGGTACAGGGGGCTTACAGATACGCAGTATTTT. This codes for CASSQDWLARWYRGLTDTQYF.

About this clonotype: This may come from a read error, since a much larger clone is one base off. The chain couples TRBV4-2 to TRBJ2-1, with TRBD2 matching over 11 bases. CDR3 size: 17 residues. The J segment lost 9 bases and the V segment lost 3 bases, leaving 13 bases of the junction unmatched. Germline values: CDR1 LGHNA, CDR2 YNFKEQ. The CDR3 DNA is TGTGCCAGCAGCCATAAAAACCTAGCGGGGGGCCAAGGTGAGCAGTTCTTC. As protein: CASSHKNLAGGQGEQFF.

The chain couples TRBV4-3 to TRBJ1-1; D unresolved. The CDR3 is 17 amino acids. V was pared by 0 bases and J by 11 bases, with 25 bases between. Germline V lookup: CDR1 LGHNA, CDR2 YSLEER. The CDR3 nucleotides are TGCGCCAGCAGCCAAGATGTTCCGGGCAGTTCGGGCATTGATGCTTTCTTT. The encoded protein is CASSQDVPGSSGIDAFF.

This clonotype was detected many times. The chain links TRBV5-1 to TRBJ2-2; unclear D gene. Looked up from germline, CDR1 is SGHRS and CDR2 is YFSETQ. The CDR3 is 16 residues long. Trimming pared 1 base from V and 0 bases from J, leaving 10 bases between. Here the CDR3 reads CASSLSGAANTGELFF. The CDR3 DNA reads as TGCGCCAGCAGCTTGTCCGGAGCAGCGAACACCGGGGAGCTGTTTTTT.

About this clonotype itself: A much larger clone lies a single base off, so this may be a read error. The chain is built from TRBV4-3 and TRBJ2-7; 7 bases agree with TRBD1. There are 15 residues in the CDR3. From germline, CDR1 is LGHNA and CDR2 YSLEER. V was pared by 1 base and J by 2 bases, with 5 bases of the junction left unmatched. The CDR3: CASSQVDREPYEQYF. The CDR3 coding sequence is TGCGCCAGCAGCCAAGTCGACAGGGAGCCCTACGAGCAGTACTTC.

The rearrangement joins TRBV5-8 to TRBJ2-1; a possible D gene is TRBD2 (7 bases). V dropped 5 bases and J dropped 1 base, with 22 bases sitting between them. Germline CDR1 reads SGHTS; CDR2 reads YDEGEE. This CDR3 region has 18 residues. The CDR3, as DNA: TGTGCCAGCAGTTATGGTCCCAGGGGAGGGTTTTCCTACAATGAGCAGTTCTTC. Its translation is CASSYGPRGGFSYNEQFF.

The chain couples TRBV20-1 to TRBJ1-5, with D unclear. There are 13 residues in the CDR3. Germline loops: CDR1 DFQATT, CDR2 SNEGSKA (reference sequence). The CDR3, as DNA: TGCAATACTACATACAAGGCGATCAGCCCCCAGCATTTT. Its protein product is CNTTYKAISPQHF.

This chain joins TRBV7-2 and TRBJ2-1, with 11 nucleotides matching TRBD2. Per the germline V gene, CDR1 is SGHTA and CDR2 is FQGNSA. The length of the CDR3 is 13 residues. With V trimmed by 3 bases and J by 13 bases, 5 bases remained unmatched. In nucleotides, the CDR3 is TGTGCCAGCAGCTTGACTAGCGGGATCCCCCAGTTCTTC. It codes for CASSLTSGIPQFF.

The V call is TRBV28, the J call TRBJ2-1; a weak D match, TRBD2 (5 bases). The CDR3 has 13 amino acids. V was cut by 5 bases and J by 7 bases, with 12 bases left in between. The germline CDR1 and CDR2 sequences are MDHEN and SYDVKM. As DNA, the CDR3 is TGTGCCAGCAGTGTTAGAGGGAGAAATGAGCAGTTCTTC. Protein sequence: CASSVRGRNEQFF. Looking up the rest from reference TRBV28 and TRBJ2-1 gives the full variable domain: DVKVTQSSRYLVKRTGEKVFLECVQDMDHENMFWYRQDPGLGLRLIYFSYDVKMKEKGDIPEGYSVSREKKERFSLILESASTNQTSMYLCASSVRGRNEQFFGPGTRLTVL.

This chain joins TRBV11-2 and TRBJ1-1, with TRBD1 identical over 10 bases. V lost 7 bases to trimming and J lost 13 bases; unmatched junction nucleotides: 9. There are 12 residues in the CDR3. The germline V gene encodes CDR1 SGHAT and CDR2 FQNNGV. The CDR3 DNA reads TGTGCCAGCAACGGGGACAGGGGCACAGTTTTCTTT. Protein product: CASNGDRGTVFF.

V gene TRBV12-5 combines with J gene TRBJ2-5; TRBD2 aligns across 8 bases. Germline V lookup: CDR1 LGHNT, CDR2 FRNRAP. The CDR3 runs 15 residues. V shed 7 bases, J shed 1 base, and the junction held 8 bases outside the gene matches. CDR3 coding DNA: TGTGCTAGTGCCGGGAGGGGTCCCTTCCAAGAGACCCAGTACTTC. As protein: CASAGRGPFQETQYF.

Concerning this clonotype itself: The junction shows a germline mismatch at one end, possibly a read error. The V and J genes are TRBV7-9 and TRBJ1-1; no clear D. CDR1 and CDR2 from the germline V gene are SEHNR and FQNEAQ (reference sequence). The CDR3 is 15 residues long. CDR3 in amino acids: CASCLTRPRSTEAFF. CDR3 nucleotides: TGTGCCAGCTGCTTAACAAGGCCCAGAAGTACTGAAGCTTTCTTT.

The chain links TRBV6-5 to TRBJ2-1, with 8 bases matching TRBD1. CDR3 length: 17 residues. The V and J ends lost 2 bases and 3 bases, in that order; junction bases with no gene match: 9. Germline V gene lookup returns CDR1 MNHEY and CDR2 SVGAGI. Here the CDR3 reads CASSYTGTGDIYNEQFF. The DNA of the CDR3 is TGTGCCAGCAGTTACACCGGGACAGGAGACATCTACAATGAGCAGTTCTTC.

Details on this clonotype: A much larger clonotype is one base distant, so this may be a read error. The CDR3 ends on some other residue instead of the conserved phenylalanine or tryptophan, so this is likely a read error. It is unclear where the CDR3 begins or ends on the DNA, so no DNA is shown, and the CDR3 is as TCRdb lists it. The gene calls are TRBV12-3 or TRBV12-4 and TRBJ2-1; the D call in the table, TRBD2, was not verified against the DNA. 11 amino acids form the CDR3, both terminal residues included. The CDR3 protein is CASRTGTSLFV.

Concerning this clonotype: At one end the junction does not follow the germline gene, possibly because of a read error. The DNA for the CDR3 is TGCGCCAGCTGCGCCGGGACTAGTCGGAATAAGCAGTTCTTT. This gives the protein CASCAGTSRNKQFF. This chain connects TRBV10-1 to TRBJ2-1, with 8 bases aligning to TRBD2. Looked up from germline, CDR1 is WNHNN and CDR2 is SYGVQD (reference sequence). The CDR3 contains 14 residues.

This chain links TRBV29-1 with TRBJ1-1; maybe TRBD1 (6 bases). Trimming cost V 8 bases and J 7 bases, with 17 bases left between them. The germline V gene has CDR1 SQVTM and CDR2 ANQGSEA. CDR3 length equals 12 residues. CDR3 sequence reads: CSLQPGANEAFF. Written as DNA, the CDR3 is TGCAGCCTCCAACCGGGGGCCAATGAAGCTTTCTTT.

A few counts support this clonotype. A much larger clone differs by one base, so this may be a read error. The gene calls are TRBV24-1 and TRBJ1-1, with D possibly matching TRBD1 (5 bases). Per the germline V gene, CDR1 is KGHDR and CDR2 is SFDVKD. Deletions cut 8 bases from V and 3 bases from J, with 12 bases between. CDR3 length: 13 residues. The CDR3 loop reads CATMGEEDTEAFF. The CDR3 nucleotides are TGTGCCACCATGGGGGAGGAGGACACTGAAGCTTTCTTT.

The rearrangement uses TRBV20-1 and TRBJ1-2; no definite D call. Trimming shortened V by 6 bases and J by 5 bases, and 10 bases separated the two germline ends. Germline-derived CDR1 and CDR2 are DFQATT and SNEGSKA (reference sequence). The CDR3 contains 11 residues. For the CDR3, the DNA is TGCAGTGCCCGGAGCCCTTATGGCTACACCTTC. This sequence encodes CSARSPYGYTF.

This chain connects TRBV12-3 or TRBV12-4 to TRBJ2-3; D remains unclear. V lost 2 bases, J lost 6 bases, and 9 bases lay in between. There are 13 residues in the CDR3. The CDR3 DNA reads as TGTGCCAGCAGTTTAATCAGGCAGGATACGCAGTATTTT. It encodes CASSLIRQDTQYF.

Only a few counts were recorded for this clonotype. It is likely a read error, because the conserved phenylalanine at the end of the CDR3 is missing. The chain couples TRBV6-1 to TRBJ2-1; D remains unclear. In germline, CDR1 is MNHNS, CDR2 SASEGT. V shed 11 bases and J shed 0 bases, with 17 bases lying between them. The length of the CDR3 is 15 residues. The CDR3 loop is CACLNGVSSYNEQFL. DNA for the CDR3: TGTGCCTGCTTAAATGGTGTCAGCTCCTACAATGAGCAGTTCCTC.

Comments on this clonotype: A much larger clone differs from this one at a single base, so this may be a read error. This chain uses TRBV20-1 with TRBJ1-2; TRBD1 matches 9 bases. Germline V lookup: CDR1 DFQATT, CDR2 SNEGSKA (reference sequence). The CDR3 totals 11 residues. J lost 8 bases, V lost 7 bases, and 5 bases had no gene match. In DNA, the CDR3 is TGCAGTGTTACAGGGGGCCGGGGCTACACCTTC. Amino acids: CSVTGGRGYTF.

This clonotype was found a few times. A much larger clone sits a single nucleotide away, making a read error possible. The rearrangement links TRBV6-6 to TRBJ1-4; D might be TRBD1 (5 bases). This CDR3 spans 15 amino acids. Germline V lookup: CDR1 MNHNY, CDR2 SVGAGI (reference sequence). The CDR3: CASSYTDGTNEELFF. In DNA, the CDR3 is TGTGCCAGCAGTTATACGGACGGGACTAATGAAGAACTGTTTTTT.

With regard to this clonotype: Without the conserved terminal phenylalanine or tryptophan, this CDR3 likely stems from a read error. The rearrangement joins TRBV12-3 or TRBV12-4 to TRBJ2-7; TRBD2 agrees at 7 bases. The CDR3 runs to 15 residues. In DNA, the CDR3 is TGTGCCAGCAGACCAGCTAGCGGCACCTTCTACAAGCAGTACATC. This translates into CASRPASGTFYKQYI.

This clonotype has just a few counts. The chain recombines TRBV5-1 with TRBJ1-1; D is unresolved. The V end lost 1 base, the J end lost 7 bases, and 17 bases lay between the germline ends. The germline CDR1 and CDR2 sequences are SGHRS and YFSETQ. The CDR3 has 15 residues. Here the CDR3 reads CASSLLGEALNEAFF. The CDR3 DNA is TGCGCCAGCAGCTTGTTGGGCGAGGCCCTGAATGAAGCTTTCTTT.

The chain carries TRBV11-2 and TRBJ1-3; D call uncertain. CDR3 length equals 17 residues. The V gene lost 1 base and the J gene lost 0 bases, with 13 bases spanning the gap. CDR1 and CDR2 from the germline V gene are SGHAT and FQNNGV. DNA for the CDR3: TGTGCCAGCAGCTTAGCTTCGACTGGGCTCTCTGGAAACACCATATATTTT. It translates to CASSLASTGLSGNTIYF. The variable domain in full, completed from reference TRBV11-2 and TRBJ1-3, reads EAGVAQSPRYKIIEKRQSVAFWCNPISGHATLYWYQQILGQGPKLLIQFQNNGVVDDSQLPKDRFSAERLKGVDSTLKIQPAKLEDSAVYLCASSLASTGLSGNTIYFGEGSWLTVV.

The chain has TRBV20-1 and TRBJ2-7; TRBD2 matches at 9 bases. There are 14 residues in the CDR3. Looked up from germline, CDR1 is DFQATT and CDR2 is SNEGSKA (reference sequence). After removal of 5 bases from V and 3 bases from J, the junction contained 8 bases not matched to a gene. CDR3 sequence: CSALHSGSYYEQYF. CDR3 in DNA: TGCAGTGCTCTCCATAGCGGGAGCTACTACGAGCAGTACTTC.